This T cell receptor (beta chain) comes out of a study of T cells in Graves' hyperthyroidism and ophthalmopathy. RNA transcripts served as the template for amplifying TCR beta CDR3 regions. HTBI primers were used for first-round RT-PCR of the TCR CDR3. TCRdb called the multiplex PCR reads again in MiXCR, with one record for every CDR3 protein. The table includes around 530,000 distinct CDR3 sequences, roughly 18% detected once. J was trimmed by 5 bases and V by 7 bases; bases with no gene match: 9. The CDR3 covers 14 residues. From germline, CDR1 is SGHTA and CDR2 FQGNSA. This clonotype occurred once. The clonotype comes from a woman younger than 30 with Graves' ophthalmopathy. The gene calls are TRBV7-2 and TRBJ2-5; TRBD1 matches at 8 bases. Specimen: blood. The DNA for the CDR3 is TGTGCCAGCATCCAAACGACAGGGGTGGAGACCCAGTACTTC. Translating it yields CASIQTTGVETQYF.